These T cell receptor beta chains were read from a single sample in a study of monozygotic twins with inflammatory bowel disease. TCRdb re-called the 5' RACE reads and shows each CDR3 protein once, DNA omitted. The sample includes a few hundred thousand distinct CDR3 sequences. The sequenced sample was blood. These receptors came from a human donor with ulcerative colitis or Crohn's disease, or a healthy co-twin of an affected twin (not recorded which). Both conserved end residues are part of each CDR3.

J gene,V gene,CDR3 protein
TRBJ1-5,TRBV5-1,CASSLDRAYQPQHF
TRBJ1-6,TRBV12-3/TRBV12-4,CASSFNEVLPLHF
TRBJ1-1,TRBV5-6,CASIRESGGDGPLNTEAFF
TRBJ2-2,TRBV6-1,CASSEVVRAPGELFF
TRBJ2-1,TRBV5-1,CASSYGPTGSSYNEQFF
TRBJ2-7,TRBV29-1,CSVEGGTDRPYEQYF
TRBJ1-2,TRBV6-1,CASSETIGYGYTF
TRBJ2-5,TRBV7-2,CASSRRLAGELETQYF
TRBJ2-7,TRBV20-1,CSARQELYEQYF
TRBJ2-7,TRBV27,CASSSRGGTYEQYF
TRBJ1-5,TRBV15,CATSRSNQPQHF
TRBJ2-1,TRBV20-1,CSAQSTRISYNEQFF
TRBJ1-1,TRBV10-3,CAIRGVTEAFF
TRBJ2-7,TRBV6-2/TRBV6-3,CASSPPRYNSYEQYF
TRBJ2-1,TRBV29-1,CSGTGGDYNEQFF
TRBJ2-2,TRBV7-3,CASSLLPLQNAANTGELFF
TRBJ2-2,TRBV4-3,CASSRQAPNTGELFF
TRBJ2-2,TRBV7-2,CASRLAGGRTGELFF
TRBJ2-7,TRBV5-1,CASSLAAYSTYEQYF
TRBJ1-2,TRBV5-1,CASSQRQGAGYTF
TRBJ2-1,TRBV10-2,CASRTLAGAGNEQFF
TRBJ1-2,TRBV6-1,CASNYGTGGAYGYTF
TRBJ2-1,TRBV6-5,CASSYSGLAINEQFF
TRBJ2-3,TRBV7-3,CASSLVDGLEDTQYF
TRBJ1-1,TRBV5-1,CASSLQGQVMNTEAFF
TRBJ2-7,TRBV25-1,CASSEFVTGAGEQYF
TRBJ2-6,TRBV29-1,CSARGQQLNSGANVLTF
TRBJ2-1,TRBV10-3,CAIKGAGLNEQFF
TRBJ1-5,TRBV20-1,CSTPSGYGNQPQHF
TRBJ2-2,TRBV7-8,CASSLGSGTGAGELFF
TRBJ1-4,TRBV6-6,CASSPAWGNEKLFF
TRBJ2-6,TRBV3-1,CASSPRMSSGANVLTF
TRBJ1-2,TRBV29-1,CSAPSQGFLGYTF